A single T cell receptor (beta chain) is shown here with its context. Sequencing used immunoSEQ multiplex PCR; TCRdb keeps in-frame clones, though not all of them. This table has about 100,000 clones, 80% to 95% appearing once. The data belong to a study of T cell changes during pregnancy in multiple sclerosis. Trimming removed 4 bases from V and 7 bases from J; junction bases left unmatched: 10. The CDR3 totals 17 residues. The germline V gene encodes CDR1 MNHEY and CDR2 SMNVEV (reference sequence). This sequence joins TRBV27 and TRBJ2-2; TRBD2 matches 12 bases. Sequenced material: peripheral blood, taken after pregnancy. The clonotype was recovered from a female donor with multiple sclerosis, enrolled in a pregnancy study. CDR3 amino acids: CASSSLPGLAGSGELFF. The CDR3 coding sequence is TGTGCCAGCAGTTCCTTACCCGGACTAGCGGGAAGCGGGGAGCTGTTTTTT.